These T cell receptor beta chains were read from a single sample in a study of blood T cell repertoires in COVID-19. Assay: immunoSEQ multiplex PCR; the TCRdb copy retains only in-frame clones and omits some. The data show more than 95,000 clones, with about 88% seen just once and roughly 1.4% held by the top ten. Sequenced: peripheral blood. These receptors came from a human donor in a cohort sampled during active COVID-19. Each CDR3 is given without its conserved first and last residue. A D gene is named only where the DNA matches it firmly.

v_gene	d_gene	j_gene	CDR3aa
TRBV7-7	.	TRBJ2-1	ASSRGLWPDNEQF
TRBV7-7	TRBD2	TRBJ2-2	ASSLTGTSVPTGELF
TRBV9	.	TRBJ2-7	ASSVAGNRNYEQY
TRBV4-2	TRBD2	TRBJ2-6	ASSPEPGGVGSGANVLT
TRBV5-1	TRBD2	TRBJ2-3	ASSLGTPGGADTQY
TRBV7-6	.	TRBJ2-7	ASSPTAYEQY
TRBV6-5	TRBD1	TRBJ1-6	ASSYYRTGGSPLH
TRBV15	TRBD1	TRBJ1-2	ATSSKDRSSNYGYT
TRBV6-5	TRBD1	TRBJ2-1	ASSSGTGYNEQF
TRBV13	TRBD1	TRBJ2-7	ASSPEAGTDNYEQY
TRBV7-9	TRBD1	TRBJ1-2	ASSLSGQGDGYT
TRBV6-2/TRBV6-3	TRBD1	TRBJ1-4	ASSLYRGATNEKLF
TRBV5-5	TRBD1	TRBJ1-3	ASSFTGEDTIY
TRBV24-1	TRBD2	TRBJ2-1	ATSDLQAGLAGREQF
TRBV7-9	TRBD2	TRBJ2-1	ASSFGGVEQF
TRBV4-1	TRBD2	TRBJ2-3	ASSQVSGSSGDTQY
TRBV25-1	.	TRBJ1-3	ASKEPGNTIY
TRBV6-4	.	TRBJ2-3	ASSDSGGAADTQY
TRBV13	TRBD1	TRBJ2-4	ASSPTGQGPENIQY
TRBV2	.	TRBJ2-1	ASSVTSEQF
TRBV5-8	.	TRBJ2-7	ASSRATLLLSYEQY
TRBV7-6	.	TRBJ1-3	ASSLVTTASGNTIY